Listed below are T cell receptor beta chains from one sample, sequenced in a study of T cell responses to AZD1222 COVID-19 vaccine. Only in-frame clones appear in the TCRdb table, and some are missing; sequencing was by immunoSEQ multiplex PCR. The table lists about 180,000 clones, about 90% of them singletons, with 0.4% to 0.5% in the top ten. This material consisted of peripheral blood, taken on day 0 of AZD1222 vaccination. These receptors originate from an adult in good health. CDR3s include the opening cysteine and the closing phenylalanine or tryptophan. D genes are given only for firm matches. For some rows the clone size is stated as once, few or many, or as a class when expanded; others skip it.

abundance: -
d_gene: TRBD2
j_gene: TRBJ2-3
v_gene: TRBV30
CDR3nt: TGTGCCTGGACGATGACGGGAGGGCCATCAGATACGCAGTATTTT
CDR3aa: CAWTMTGGPSDTQYF

abundance: -
d_gene: -
j_gene: TRBJ2-2
v_gene: TRBV11-3
CDR3nt: TGTGCCAGCAGCTTAGACCAGGGAGGCTACACCGGGGAGCTGTTTTTT
CDR3aa: CASSLDQGGYTGELFF

abundance: -
d_gene: TRBD1
j_gene: TRBJ2-7
v_gene: TRBV9
CDR3nt: TGTGCCAGCAGCACGACAGGGCACACCTCCTACGAGCAGTACTTC
CDR3aa: CASSTTGHTSYEQYF

abundance: -
d_gene: -
j_gene: TRBJ1-4
v_gene: TRBV28
CDR3nt: TGTGCCAGCAGTTATATTAGGGGCCGGGGTGAAAAACTGTTTTTT
CDR3aa: CASSYIRGRGEKLFF

abundance: few
d_gene: TRBD1
j_gene: TRBJ1-1
v_gene: TRBV5-1
CDR3nt: TGCGCCAGCAGCTCCGGACAGGGGAACACTGAAGCTTTCTTT
CDR3aa: CASSSGQGNTEAFF

abundance: -
d_gene: TRBD1
j_gene: TRBJ1-1
v_gene: TRBV6-2/TRBV6-3
CDR3nt: TGTGCCAGCAGTCGACAGGGTGAAGCTTTCTTT
CDR3aa: CASSRQGEAFF

abundance: -
d_gene: TRBD1
j_gene: TRBJ2-5
v_gene: TRBV9
CDR3nt: TGTGCCAGCAGCCCGTCCGGGACAGAAAAAGAGACCCAGTACTTC
CDR3aa: CASSPSGTEKETQYF

abundance: few
d_gene: -
j_gene: TRBJ1-6
v_gene: TRBV9
CDR3nt: TGTGCCAGCAGCGTAAATATGAATTCACCCCTCCACTTT
CDR3aa: CASSVNMNSPLHF

abundance: once
d_gene: TRBD1
j_gene: TRBJ2-3
v_gene: TRBV28
CDR3nt: TGTGCCAGCAGTTCAAACCTACCGGGACAGGGCGTGATGGATACGCAGTATTTT
CDR3aa: CASSSNLPGQGVMDTQYF

abundance: -
d_gene: -
j_gene: TRBJ1-5
v_gene: TRBV6-2/TRBV6-3
CDR3nt: TGTGCCAGCAGTTATAGGGCCCAGGGCAATCAGCCCCAGCATTTT
CDR3aa: CASSYRAQGNQPQHF

abundance: -
d_gene: TRBD1
j_gene: TRBJ1-6
v_gene: TRBV27
CDR3nt: TGTGCCAGCAGTTTACAGGGGGCTTTATTCAAAGGCTCCTATAATTCACCCCTCCACTTT
CDR3aa: CASSLQGALFKGSYNSPLHF

abundance: -
d_gene: -
j_gene: TRBJ2-5
v_gene: TRBV20-1
CDR3nt: TGCAGCGGGGGTATCCAAGAGACCCAGTACTTC
CDR3aa: CSGGIQETQYF

abundance: -
d_gene: -
j_gene: TRBJ1-1
v_gene: TRBV11-2
CDR3nt: TGTGCCAGCAGACCCTCGACAGAGAACACTGAAGCTTTCTTT
CDR3aa: CASRPSTENTEAFF